This entry lists 11 T cell receptor beta chains sequenced from one sample in a study of blood T cell repertoires in COVID-19. TCRdb keeps only in-frame clones here, not all; method: immunoSEQ multiplex PCR. The sample holds some 380,000 clones; 90% are singletons and the top ten take around 7%. The sample taken for sequencing was peripheral blood. The receptor source for this set is a young man with active or convalescent COVID-19.

The chain combines TRBV5-1 with TRBJ1-3; D remains ambiguous. This CDR3 is built from 15 residues. Germline V gene sequence: CDR1 SGHRS, CDR2 YFSETQ. V lost 0 bases to trimming and J lost 0 bases, with 7 bases between them. CDR3 loop: CASSLESGSGNTIYF. Written as DNA, the CDR3 is TGCGCCAGCAGCTTGGAGTCGGGCTCTGGAAACACCATATATTTT.

V gene TRBV9 combines with J gene TRBJ2-3, with 9 bases identical to TRBD2. CDR1 and CDR2 from the germline V gene are SGDLS and YYNGEE. This CDR3 contains 19 residues. V lost 0 bases and J lost 1; bases outside the gene matches: 12. The chain's CDR3 is CASSVEAPRGGRGTDTQYF. CDR3 DNA: TGTGCCAGCAGCGTAGAGGCACCCAGGGGCGGGAGGGGCACAGATACGCAGTATTTT.

The chain combines TRBV15 with TRBJ2-1; tentative D call: TRBD2 (6 bases). Germline CDR1 is LNHNV and CDR2 is YYDKDF (reference sequence). This CDR3 region has 20 residues. Trimming took 4 bases from V and 0 from J, leaving 25 bases between them. Here the CDR3 reads CATSMTFVSMDYLSYNEQFF. DNA of the CDR3: TGTGCCACCAGCATGACTTTCGTGTCGATGGACTACCTCTCCTACAATGAGCAGTTCTTC.

V gene TRBV29-1 combines with J gene TRBJ2-1; 7 bases line up with TRBD1. Per the germline V gene, CDR1 is SQVTM and CDR2 is ANQGSEA. The CDR3 covers 12 residues. V shed 5 bases and J 13 bases; nucleotides not matched to a gene: 11. The CDR3 region has the DNA TGCAGCGTTCCGATCTGGACAGGTGATCAGTTCTTC. Its translation is CSVPIWTGDQFF.

The genes are TRBV7-9 and TRBJ1-1; 7 nucleotides line up with TRBD1. Germline CDR1 SEHNR, CDR2 FQNEAQ (reference sequence). With V trimmed by 5 bases and J by 3 bases, 6 bases remained unmatched. The CDR3 runs to 14 residues. The DNA for the CDR3 is TGTGCCAGCAGCCCGTGGACAGGATACACTGAAGCTTTCTTT. This sequence encodes CASSPWTGYTEAFF.

This chain uses TRBV15 with TRBJ2-5, with TRBD1 matching 7 bases. Germline CDR1 and CDR2: LNHNV and YYDKDF (reference sequence). The V and J ends lost 5 bases and 5 bases, in that order; junction bases with no gene match: 11. The CDR3 loop spans 15 amino acids. CDR3 protein: CATSSERGRFETQYF. CDR3 bases: TGTGCCACCAGCTCTGAGAGGGGGCGGTTTGAGACCCAGTACTTC.

The chain couples TRBV13 to TRBJ2-3, with 14 positions matching TRBD2. Trimming removed 1 base from V and 5 bases from J; junction bases left unmatched: 2. There are 16 residues in the CDR3. Germline V gene sequence: CDR1 PRHDT, CDR2 FYEKMQ (reference sequence). For the CDR3, the DNA is TGTGCCAGCAGCTTAGCGGGACTAGCGGGGGAAGATACGCAGTATTTT. Translation: CASSLAGLAGEDTQYF.

V gene TRBV9 combines with J gene TRBJ2-2; 9 bases match TRBD2. The CDR3 contains 15 residues. The J segment lost 4 bases and the V segment lost 0 bases, leaving 1 base of the junction unmatched. Per the germline V gene, CDR1 is SGDLS and CDR2 is YYNGEE. In DNA, the CDR3 is TGTGCCAGCAGCGTAGTAGCGGGAGTCACCGGGGAGCTGTTTTTT. This sequence encodes CASSVVAGVTGELFF.

The V gene is TRBV5-1, the J gene TRBJ1-1; D is uncertain. CDR1 SGHRS and CDR2 YFSETQ come from the germline V gene. The CDR3 has 15 residues. V lost 2 bases to trimming and J lost 1 base, with 12 bases between them. Here the CDR3 DNA reads TGCGCCAGCAGCTTCTATGGTGAAACGAACACTGAAGCTTTCTTT. Protein product: CASSFYGETNTEAFF. Combining the CDR3 with reference TRBV5-1 and TRBJ1-1 gives the whole variable domain KAGVTQTPRYLIKTRGQQVTLSCSPISGHRSVSWYQQTPGQGLQFLFEYFSETQRNKGNFPGRFSGRQFSNSRSEMNVSTLELGDSALYLCASSFYGETNTEAFFGQGTRLTVV.

The chain is built from TRBV27 and TRBJ1-3; D might be TRBD1 (5 bases). V was clipped by 2 bases and J by 3 bases, with 11 bases between them. The CDR3 sequence is 15 residues long. CDR1 and CDR2 (germline): MNHEY, SMNVEV (reference sequence). For the CDR3, the DNA is TGTGCCAGCAGTTTAACAGGATTAAGTGGAAACACCATATATTTT. Amino acids: CASSLTGLSGNTIYF.

The V and J genes are TRBV5-8 and TRBJ2-3; 9 positions agree with TRBD1. V shed 3 bases and J 0 bases; nucleotides not matched to a gene: 5. CDR3 length: 16 residues. Per the germline V gene, CDR1 is SGHTS and CDR2 is YDEGEE. This CDR3 reads CASSSVQGASTDTQYF. In nucleotides, the CDR3 is TGTGCCAGCAGCTCAGTACAGGGGGCTAGCACAGATACGCAGTATTTT.